One sample yielded the 7 T cell receptor beta chains listed below, sequenced in a study of breast tumors, draining lymph nodes, adjacent tissues. TCRdb re-analysed the multiplex PCR reads in MiXCR, keeping a single row per CDR3 protein. Of about 270,000 distinct CDR3 sequences listed, 30% are singletons. Samples came from axillary lymph nodes draining the breast cancer. Sample: axillary lymph node tissue. The receptors were gathered from a female donor with breast cancer. Some clones in this sample may be carry-over from other donors' samples.

The V and J genes are TRBV10-1 and TRBJ2-5, with D uncertain. Per germline, CDR1 WNHNN and CDR2 SYGVQD (reference sequence). This CDR3 is built from 15 residues. V lost 6 bases to trimming and J lost 2 bases, with 16 bases between them. CDR3 sequence: CASRTFSGSQETQYF. The CDR3 bases are TGCGCCAGCAGAACCTTCTCCGGGTCACAAGAGACCCAGTACTTC.

This chain links TRBV10-3 with TRBJ1-2; D possibly corresponds to TRBD1 (5 bases). Trimming pared 5 bases from V and 3 bases from J, leaving 25 bases between. Germline V gives CDR1 ENHRY, CDR2 SYGVKD. This CDR3 is 18 amino acids long. The CDR3 spells CAISNGRDRDRGDYGYTF. Here the CDR3 DNA reads TGTGCCATCAGTAATGGACGCGACCGGGACCGAGGTGACTATGGCTACACCTTC.

In this sample, this clonotype turned up many times. The chain has TRBV5-1 and TRBJ1-6, with 7 bases that match TRBD1. This CDR3 spans 14 amino acids. Germline V gene data show CDR1 as SGHRS and CDR2 as YFSETQ. The J segment lost 9 bases and the V segment lost 2 bases, leaving 5 bases of the junction unmatched. CDR3 sequence: CASSLTGDSSPLHF. CDR3 DNA sequence: TGCGCCAGCAGCTTAACAGGGGACAGTTCACCCCTCCACTTT.

In its sample, this clonotype was seen many times. This chain joins TRBV9 and TRBJ2-7; D assignment may be TRBD1 or TRBD2 (6 bases each). The CDR3 is 16 amino acids. Trimming took 3 bases from V and 4 from J, leaving 20 bases between them. Germline CDR1 and CDR2: SGDLS and YYNGEE. In nucleotides, the CDR3 is TGTGCCAGCAGCGAGGGAGCCGGGGGCGTAAGTTACGAGCAGTACTTC. As protein: CASSEGAGGVSYEQYF.

V gene TRBV3-1 combines with J gene TRBJ2-2; no firm D call. V shed 0 bases and J shed 5 bases, with 10 bases lying between them. The CDR3 spans 15 residues. Germline V gives CDR1 LGHDT, CDR2 YNNKEL (reference sequence). The CDR3 loop is CASSQEARRTGELFF. The CDR3 coding sequence is TGTGCCAGCAGCCAAGAAGCCCGAAGGACCGGGGAGCTGTTTTTT.

With respect to this clonotype: At one end, the junction sequence differs from germline, possibly due to a read error. V and J are TRBV12-3 or TRBV12-4 and TRBJ2-2, with D perhaps TRBD2 (5 bases). The CDR3 is 12 amino acids. The CDR3 loop is CAGSLAPGELLF. CDR3 sequence (DNA): TGTGCCGGCAGTTTAGCCCCCGGGGAGCTGCTTTTT.

This clonotype has ten or more counts. This sequence joins TRBV11-1 and TRBJ2-7; D is perhaps TRBD1 (6 bases). The CDR3 is made up of 16 amino acids. V was cut by 1 base and J by 3 bases, with 16 bases left in between. The germline CDR1 and CDR2 sequences are SGHAT and FQDESV (reference sequence). CDR3 loop: CASSLDGGARYYEQYF. CDR3 nucleotides: TGTGCCAGCAGCTTAGATGGGGGCGCGCGGTACTACGAGCAGTACTTC.